The 22 T cell receptor beta chains presented below share a single source sample, sequenced in a study of immune evolution from preneoplasia to lung adenocarcinoma (dated by TCRdb to about 2021). The method was the immunoSEQ multiplex PCR assay. Sourced from immuneACCESS, this table was stored by TCRdb with only in-frame sequences that have V and J called. A share of the clones is absent; for the studies checked, an unresolved V gene accounts for under half, and the remainder has no known explanation. The sample table contains roughly 6,000 clones; only one count was recorded for 76% of them. The top ten clonotypes cover roughly 8% of the sample. Sequenced material: FFPE minimally invasive lung adenocarcinoma tissue. The sample's cell subset or site, from its label and the paper: micro-invasive lung adenocarcinoma (MIA). These receptors all come from a person aged 55-85 years with lung adenocarcinoma.

A single count supports this clone. The V and J genes are TRBV28 and TRBJ2-5; 7 bases map to TRBD2. The CDR3 extends over 16 amino acids. CDR1 MDHEN and CDR2 SYDVKM come from the germline V gene. Trimming cost V 3 bases and J 4 bases; bases outside gene matches: 11. CDR3 in DNA: TGTGCCAGCAGTTTGGCGGGGGTAGGATGGGGAGAGACCCAGTACTTC. Its translation: CASSLAGVGWGETQYF.

This chain uses TRBV7-8 with TRBJ1-2; D not resolved. The CDR3 spans 13 residues. The germline gives CDR1 SGHVS, CDR2 FQNEAQ. Deletions cut 4 bases from V and 4 bases from J, with 10 bases between. The CDR3 DNA reads TGTGCCAGCAGCTACCGGGATTCCTATGGCTACACCTTC. It codes for CASSYRDSYGYTF.

The V and J genes are TRBV27 and TRBJ1-1; the D gene is possibly TRBD1 (5 bases). Germline lookup yields CDR1 MNHEY and CDR2 SMNVEV (reference sequence). The V gene lost 6 bases and the J gene lost 7 bases, with 18 bases spanning the gap. This CDR3 is built from 14 residues. Here the CDR3 reads CASSYAGPGDEAFF. The DNA of the CDR3 is TGTGCCAGCAGCTACGCGGGGCCCGGAGATGAAGCTTTCTTT.

This clone showed up just a few times. The rearrangement uses TRBV9 and TRBJ2-1; D is ambiguous. This CDR3 comprises 13 residues. Looked up from germline, CDR1 is SGDLS and CDR2 is YYNGEE. Trimming left V 1 base short and J 6 bases short, with 8 bases between. This CDR3 is CASSVSPTNEQFF. The CDR3 region has the DNA TGTGCCAGCAGCGTAAGCCCGACCAATGAGCAGTTCTTC.

This chain connects TRBV7-9 to TRBJ2-5, with a weak D call TRBD1 (5 bases). The CDR3 sequence is 15 residues long. Germline V CDR1 and CDR2: SEHNR, FQNEAQ (reference sequence). The V end was cut by 5 bases, the J end by 2 bases, with 15 bases between. CDR3 in amino acids: CASSPHPTAQETQYF. Here the CDR3 DNA reads TGTGCCAGCAGCCCGCACCCGACAGCACAAGAGACCCAGTACTTC. Full variable domain (remainder filled in from reference TRBV7-9 and TRBJ2-5): DTGVSQNPRHKITKRGQNVTFRCDPISEHNRLYWYRQTLGQGPEFLTYFQNEAQLEKSRLLSDRFSAERPKGSFSTLEIQRTEQGDSAMYLCASSPHPTAQETQYFGPGTRLLVL.

This clone showed up just a few times. This sample also contains other DNA sequences that code for the same CDR3. The V call is TRBV7-8, the J call TRBJ2-3, with 11 bases matching TRBD1. This CDR3 spans 19 amino acids. V shed 1 base, J shed 2 bases, and the junction held 11 bases outside the gene matches. CDR1 and CDR2 from the germline V gene are SGHVS and FQNEAQ. CDR3 coding DNA: TGTGCCAGCAGCTTAGTATTCGGACAGGGGGCCCCCTTCACAGATACGCAGTATTTT. It codes for CASSLVFGQGAPFTDTQYF. The variable domain in full, with the rest retrieved from reference TRBV7-8 and TRBJ2-3, is GAGVSQSPRYKVAKRGQDVALRCDPISGHVSLFWYQQALGQGPEFLTYFQNEAQLDKSGLPSDRFFAERPEGSVSTLKIQRTQQEDSAVYLCASSLVFGQGAPFTDTQYFGPGTRLTVL.

This sequence joins TRBV5-5 and TRBJ1-5; 8 bases map to TRBD1. The CDR3 runs to 15 residues. With V trimmed by 5 bases and J by 5 bases, 9 bases remained unmatched. From germline, CDR1 is SGHKS and CDR2 YYEKEE (reference sequence). The CDR3 DNA is TGTGCCAGCAGTCGTACAGGGGGAGCGGATCAGCCCCAGCATTTT. Translating it yields CASSRTGGADQPQHF.

V usage is TRBV12-5 and J usage is TRBJ1-1; no firm D call. The germline V gene encodes CDR1 LGHNT and CDR2 FRNRAP. This CDR3 is 14 amino acids long. Trimming shortened V by 1 base and J by 0 bases, and 6 bases separated the two germline ends. CDR3 nucleotide sequence: TGTGCTAGTGGTTTGGCACCCTTGAACACTGAAGCTTTCTTT. Translated: CASGLAPLNTEAFF.

The chain joins TRBV11-3 to TRBJ2-7; 13 nucleotides agree with TRBD2. This CDR3 has 15 amino acids. In germline, CDR1 is SGHNT, CDR2 YENEEA. J lost 4 bases, V lost 5 bases, and 5 bases had no gene match. CDR3 nucleotides: TGTGCCAGCAGCCCAACTAGCGGGAGGGTTTACGAGCAGTACTTC. Amino acids: CASSPTSGRVYEQYF.

This chain connects TRBV18 to TRBJ1-4; TRBD1 might be the D (5 bases). The CDR3 covers 12 residues. Germline V gene data show CDR1 as KGHSH and CDR2 as LQKENI. V gave up 3 bases and J gave up 8 bases, with 7 bases separating them. In DNA form, the CDR3 reads TGTGCCAGCTCACCCAGGGCAGAAAAACTGTTTTTT. It specifies CASSPRAEKLFF.

The chain employs TRBV2 and TRBJ1-4; D is perhaps TRBD1 (6 bases). V gave up 7 bases and J gave up 3 bases, with 12 bases separating them. Germline values: CDR1 SNHLY, CDR2 FYNNEI. The CDR3 contains 14 residues. The CDR3 sequence is CASIQGLANEKLFF. The CDR3 DNA follows: TGTGCCAGCATTCAGGGGTTAGCTAATGAAAAACTGTTTTTT.

The J gene is TRBJ2-2, the V gene TRBV19; 7 bases agree with TRBD1. The germline gives CDR1 LNHDA, CDR2 SQIVND (reference sequence). CDR3 length: 14 residues. With 5 bases clipped from V and 2 bases from J, the junction kept 2 bases outside the gene matches. CDR3: CASSGTVNTGELFF. The CDR3 DNA sequence: TGTGCCAGTAGTGGGACAGTTAACACCGGGGAGCTGTTTTTT.

This chain connects TRBV2 to TRBJ1-1; 8 bases are a match to TRBD1. The CDR3 has 14 amino acids. Germline V gene lookup returns CDR1 SNHLY and CDR2 FYNNEI. V lost 7 bases, J lost 4 bases, and 8 bases stayed unmatched. As DNA, the CDR3 is TGTGCCAGCACCTGGACAGGGAGGGTCACTGAAGCTTTCTTT. Protein product: CASTWTGRVTEAFF.

J is TRBJ1-3 and V is TRBV18; TRBD1 is a possible D gene (5 bases). The CDR3 has 16 residues. CDR1 KGHSH and CDR2 LQKENI come from the germline V gene. Trimming removed 1 base from V and 2 bases from J, with 12 bases in between. CDR3 protein: CASSPRGGRTGNTIYF. The CDR3 nucleotides are TGTGCCAGCTCACCACGCGGGGGAAGAACTGGAAACACCATATATTTT.

The chain employs TRBV27 and TRBJ2-7; D is perhaps TRBD1 (5 bases). From germline, CDR1 is MNHEY and CDR2 SMNVEV (reference sequence). The CDR3 totals 14 residues. The germline V and J ends were trimmed by 6 bases and 1 base, with 13 bases remaining between them. DNA of the CDR3: TGTGCCAGCAGAAGACAGAACAGATCCTACGAGCAGTACTTC. Its translation: CASRRQNRSYEQYF.

This clone was counted a few times. The CDR3 sequence: CSAKAGGPTDTQYF. The CDR3 bases are TGCAGCGCTAAAGCGGGAGGGCCCACAGATACGCAGTATTTT. This chain connects TRBV29-1 to TRBJ2-3; TRBD2 aligns across 10 bases. The length of the CDR3 is 14 residues. In germline, CDR1 is SQVTM, CDR2 ANQGSEA. Unmatched junction bases numbered 6, after V lost 7 bases and J lost 2 bases.

The rearrangement uses TRBV15 and TRBJ2-1; a possible D gene is TRBD2 (5 bases). Trimming pared 6 bases from V and 4 bases from J, leaving 19 bases between. This CDR3 is 16 amino acids long. Germline V gives CDR1 LNHNV, CDR2 YYDKDF (reference sequence). CDR3 nucleotides: TGTGCCACCAGAAATTGGACTGCCTTGCCTTACAATGAGCAGTTCTTC. It encodes CATRNWTALPYNEQFF.

The gene calls are TRBV25-1 and TRBJ2-5; D gene ambiguous. V was clipped by 4 bases and J by 5 bases, with 11 bases between them. The germline CDR1 and CDR2 sequences are MGHDK and SYGVNS. The CDR3 sequence is 13 residues long. The CDR3 coding sequence is TGTGCCAGCAGTGCCAACAATCCCGAGACCCAGTACTTC. Its protein product is CASSANNPETQYF.

This clone was counted a single time. CDR3 sequence reads: CASSLAHRATDTQYF. The CDR3 nucleotides read TGTGCCAGCAGCTTAGCGCATAGGGCCACAGATACGCAGTATTTT. V usage is TRBV7-8 and J usage is TRBJ2-3; D unresolved. Germline V CDR1 and CDR2: SGHVS, FQNEAQ. This CDR3 spans 15 amino acids. The V end was cut by 0 bases, the J end by 2 bases, with 9 bases between.

This chain joins TRBV7-3 and TRBJ2-7, with D unclear. Trimming shortened V by 5 bases and J by 5 bases, and 13 bases separated the two germline ends. The germline V gene encodes CDR1 SGHTA and CDR2 FQGTGA. CDR3 length equals 13 residues. CDR3 in DNA: TGTGCCAGCAGCAAAACCGGCGTAGACGAGCAGTACTTC. It yields the protein CASSKTGVDEQYF.

This clone occurred a few times. V gene TRBV7-9 combines with J gene TRBJ2-2; D possibly corresponds to TRBD2 (5 bases). The CDR3 has 14 residues. CDR1 SEHNR and CDR2 FQNEAQ come from the germline V gene (reference sequence). V was pared by 4 bases and J by 5 bases, with 11 bases between. The CDR3 is CASSSLGWTGELFF. The CDR3 DNA reads as TGTGCCAGCAGCTCACTAGGGTGGACCGGGGAGCTGTTTTTT.

This clone was observed a single time. The gene calls are TRBV18 and TRBJ2-7; TRBD1 matches at 8 bases. Trimming cost V 1 base and J 5 bases; bases outside gene matches: 4. This CDR3 has 14 amino acids. Germline assignment: CDR1 KGHSH and CDR2 LQKENI. CDR3 bases: TGTGCCAGCTCACCACGGGCGACAGGGGACGAGCAGTACTTC. It codes for CASSPRATGDEQYF.